The entry below gives a single TCR beta chain sequence along with its context. Per the study methods: Reference gene primer amplification in the assay estimated nucleated cell counts. Sequencing used immunoSEQ multiplex PCR; TCRdb keeps in-frame clones, though not all of them. That table is the source of V, J and clone size, and D and trimming were worked out from the DNA. In the table there are 250,000 to 300,000 clones, around four fifths of which are singletons. Looked up from germline, CDR1 is SGHNT and CDR2 is YENEEA. The CDR3 loop spans 16 amino acids. The V gene lost 0 bases and the J gene lost 9 bases, with 18 bases spanning the gap. These data are taken from a study of blood T cell repertoires in COVID-19. Study-level information: Whether acute or convalescent, the COVID-19 samples came from the United States, Italy and Spain. Nucleic acid was either cDNA or gDNA, and it came from T cells, B-cell-depleted T cells, or PBMCs.

The sequencing sample was made of peripheral blood. The sequence came from a man in his sixties who had recovered from COVID-19. The V and J genes are TRBV11-3 and TRBJ2-1; D possibly corresponds to TRBD1 (5 bases). CDR3 bases: TGTGCCAGCAGCTTAGATGAGACCTCAGGGTATAGTGAGCAGTTCTTC. It translates to CASSLDETSGYSEQFF.